This T cell receptor beta chain was identified in a study of beta chain features in type 1 diabetes. General study findings and limits: Significant though moderate, a shortening of TCRB CDR3s appeared in all four CD4+ subsets of Type 1 diabetes patients.

Germline CDR1 and CDR2: SNHLY and FYNNEI. Trimming shortened V by 1 base and J by 4 bases, and 11 bases separated the two germline ends. This CDR3 is 14 amino acids long. This clone appeared a few times. Its antigen is undetermined. Sequencing targeted expressed TCRB transcripts, as all isolated RNA had been reverse transcribed. Sequencing was performed with immunoSEQ multiplex PCR; in TCRdb, only in-frame clones are kept and a portion is missing. The repertoire holds roughly 700,000 clones, with roughly 12% as singletons. A heparinised blood draw that averaged about 120 mL was obtained once from each donor.

This chain connects TRBV2 to TRBJ2-7; D unresolved. The receptor was isolated from a young man with type 1 diabetes. Sequencing was carried out using naive CD4+ T cells from blood. CDR3 DNA sequence: TGTGCCAGCAGTGAAGGTGTGCAGGTATACGAGCAGTACTTC. Its translation: CASSEGVQVYEQYF.